The source of this T cell receptor beta chain is a study of cytomegalovirus exposure and HLA in healthy donors. The CDR3 covers 15 residues. V gave up 7 bases and J gave up 6 bases; unmatched junction bases: 7. Germline V gives CDR1 LNHDA, CDR2 SQIVND (reference sequence). Primers for the PCR totalled 60 Vbeta and 13 Jbeta. The assay was immunoSEQ multiplex PCR, and TCRdb's table has in-frame clones only and misses some. The sample has more than 150,000 clones; roughly 74% are singletons. Source material: PBMCs. The V gene is TRBV19, the J gene TRBJ2-1; 12 positions agree with TRBD2. This TCR came from a woman aged 40 to 50 in good health and CMV-seropositive. In DNA, the CDR3 is TGTGCCAGTACTCCCTCTAGCGGGAGGGTCAATGAGCAGTTCTTC. Translating it yields CASTPSSGRVNEQFF.